This TCR beta chain comes out of a study of beta chain features in type 1 diabetes. CDR1 and CDR2 from the germline V gene are SEHNR and FQNEAQ (reference sequence). The CDR3 has 15 amino acids. The junction had 11 bases not matched to a gene; V was cut back by 5 bases and J by 5 bases. This clone was counted ten times or more. Antigen: not known. Via the markers CD45RO/CCR7/CD25/CD127/CD95/CD27, stem cell-like memory, regulatory, central memory and naive CD4+ cells were sorted. Sorted populations all exceeded 98% purity. Reverse transcription of all isolated RNA meant that expressed TCRB transcripts were sequenced. Assay: immunoSEQ multiplex PCR; the TCRdb copy retains only in-frame clones and omits some. The top ten hold around 0.7% of the sample, which has about 130,000 clones, around a tenth seen once. General study results and limits: It was among patients, rather than healthy donors, that naive, central memory and Treg TCRB repertoires appeared more similar.

Input material: central memory CD4+ T cells from blood. The genes are TRBV7-9 and TRBJ2-7, with 8 bases identical to TRBD2. The clonotype originates from a man aged 18 to 35 in good health. The CDR3 region has the DNA TGTGCCAGCAGCCCGGGGGGGGCGTCCCACAACGAGCAGTACTTC. Translation gives CASSPGGASHNEQYF.